This T cell receptor beta chain was captured in a study of human T cells and chemical hapten exposure. The wider study: Across its roughly 23 weeks, the study gave patients weekly diphenylcyclopropenone doses to the scalp.

Time point meaning: pre-sensitization, week 0. Treatment: therapeutic diphenylcyclopropenone sensitization with weekly scalp DPC. In every case, blood was obtained before the patch test was applied. This CDR3 is built from 15 residues. V was pared by 5 bases and J by 7 bases, with 6 bases of the junction left unmatched. Per germline, CDR1 SGHVS and CDR2 FNYEAQ. This clonotype has at least ten counts. The library tagged each cDNA molecule with unique molecular identifiers. TCRdb passed the RACE reads through MiXCR, listing each CDR3 protein once. This table holds tens of thousands of distinct CDR3 sequences, 10% found once.

The gene calls are TRBV7-6 and TRBJ2-1; 12 bases match TRBD1. The source is a man aged 30 to 45 with alopecia areata. Some clones in this sample may be carry-over from other donors' samples. The sequenced sample was whole blood, obtained in connection with sensitization to the hapten diphenylcyclopropenone (DPC). The CDR3: CASSLGTGGENEQFF. Written as DNA, the CDR3 is TGTGCCAGCAGCCTGGGGACAGGGGGCGAAAATGAGCAGTTCTTC.